The sequence of this TCR beta chain was determined in a study of CXCR3-negative and CXCR3-positive naive CD8 T cells. About the research overall: Each library held about 1.5 +/- 0.3 million TRB reads, 110 million to 150 million in total. Findings and limits, study-wide: Similar TRBV-TRBJ usage was seen in naive cells (both CXCR3-negative and CXCR3-positive), but memory cells differed. More hydrophobic TRB CDR3s occurred in CXCR3-positive than in CXCR3-negative naive cells. For memory CD8+ cells diversity was much lower, but both naive subsets had comparably high diversity. Naive subsets expressed similar surface CD5; TRB CDR3 features served to infer TCR strength.

The CDR3 loop spans 13 amino acids. The germline V gene has CDR1 SQVTM and CDR2 ANQGSEA. For this clonotype: Its antigen remains unidentified.

Researchers prepared the TRB cDNA libraries using 5' RACE with UMI labels. TCRdb re-called the 5' RACE reads and shows each CDR3 protein once, DNA omitted. Seen in this sample are approximately 90,000 distinct CDR3 sequences; the ten most common clones hold approximately 0.53%. This receptor was identified in a human donor in good health. Some clones in this sample may be carry-over from other donors' samples. Sequences were obtained from naive CXCR3+ CD8+ T cells from blood. The subset denotes: CD45RO-CCR7+CD27+CD95- naive CD8+ T cells expressing CXCR3 (TNR3+). The chain couples TRBV29-1 to TRBJ2-7; TCRdb's D call of TRBD1 is untestable without DNA. The CDR3 region is CSVEAVWGNEQYF.